This TCR beta chain came from a study of blood T cell repertoires in COVID-19. Study-wide background: There were acute and convalescent COVID-19 samples, and they came from the United States, Italy and Spain. PBMCs, B-cell-depleted T cells, or T cells were the source of the cDNA or gDNA that made up the material.

As concerns this clone: Other DNA sequences in this sample translate to the same CDR3.

Authors' data handling: Scientists estimated how many nucleated cells there were by amplifying reference gene primers. Assay: immunoSEQ multiplex PCR; the TCRdb copy retains only in-frame clones and omits some. D and trimming come from the DNA, and the V and J calls and clone size come from that table. The repertoire includes about 190,000 clones, around 86% of them detected once, and roughly 2.9% sits in the top ten. The CDR3 loop spans 14 amino acids. Germline CDR1 is SGHRS and CDR2 is YFSETQ. Trimming cost V 0 bases and J 3 bases; bases outside gene matches: 1. This chain links TRBV5-1 with TRBJ2-3, with 7 positions matching TRBD1. The clonotype was recovered from a woman aged 25 to 45 with active or convalescent COVID-19. Material for sequencing was peripheral blood. The chain's CDR3 is CASSLDRGTDTQYF. Written as DNA, the CDR3 is TGCGCCAGCAGCTTGGACAGGGGTACAGATACGCAGTATTTT.